Below are 20 T cell receptor beta chains sequenced from a single sample in a study of T-cell reconstitution after alpha-beta-depleted transplantation in children. Unique molecular identifiers were incorporated into the prepared TCRbeta library. Via MiXCR, TCRdb re-called the PCR reads, giving one row per CDR3 protein. The sample gives approximately 510,000 distinct CDR3 sequences, around 18% of which show up once; more than 2.5% is in the top ten. Sequenced material: PBMCs from the stem cell graft donor, taken from the stem cell graft. Source of these receptors: a human donor who donated a stem cell graft to a child with acute lymphoblastic leukemia.

V is TRBV5-5 and J is TRBJ2-3; D is uncertain. The CDR3 runs to 15 residues. The germline CDR1 and CDR2 sequences are SGHKS and YYEKEE (reference sequence). The ends were cut back, 0 bases at V and 6 bases at J, with 14 bases in the middle. CDR3 nucleotide sequence: TGTGCCAGCAGCTTGGACCAGAGGCTTTGGGATACGCAGTATTTT. Translated: CASSLDQRLWDTQYF.

This clonotype appeared many times. The chain employs TRBV5-1 and TRBJ2-1; 7 bases line up with TRBD1. Germline trimming cut 4 bases from V and 8 bases from J; bases unmatched to any gene: 3. The CDR3 contains 12 residues. Germline lookup yields CDR1 SGHRS and CDR2 YFSETQ. The CDR3 is CASSHRGHEQFF. Here the CDR3 DNA reads TGCGCCAGCAGCCACAGGGGCCATGAGCAGTTCTTC.

The J gene is TRBJ2-3, the V gene TRBV24-1; 8 bases agree with TRBD1. The CDR3 loop spans 16 amino acids. V shed 3 bases, J shed 4 bases, and the junction held 8 bases outside the gene matches. Germline CDR1 reads KGHDR; CDR2 reads SFDVKD. Here the CDR3 reads CATSDTSDRVADTQYF. CDR3 nucleotide sequence: TGTGCCACCAGTGATACCTCGGACAGGGTAGCAGATACGCAGTATTTT.

The V and J genes are TRBV5-1 and TRBJ2-7; 13 nucleotides agree with TRBD2. Unmatched junction bases numbered 11, after V lost 5 bases and J lost 3 bases. This CDR3 contains 17 residues. Germline-derived CDR1 and CDR2 are SGHRS and YFSETQ. CDR3: CASRSSGLAGPFYEQYF. CDR3 in DNA: TGCGCCAGCAGATCATCGGGACTAGCGGGGCCATTCTACGAGCAGTACTTC.

Remarks on this clonotype: The conserved closing phenylalanine or tryptophan is absent in this CDR3, likely reflecting a read error. This rearrangement joins TRBV7-8 to TRBJ1-5, with a possible D match to TRBD1 (5 bases). CDR3 length: 15 residues. The ends were cut back, 5 bases at V and 5 bases at J, with 16 bases in the middle. Germline loops: CDR1 SGHVS, CDR2 FQNEAQ. The CDR3 coding sequence is TGTGCCAGCAGCCAGAGGGACCTCCTAGATCAGCCCCAGCATTCT. Its protein is CASSQRDLLDQPQHS.

This clonotype has more than one count but fewer than ten. V and J are TRBV7-6 and TRBJ2-1, with TRBD2 identical over 8 bases. J lost 7 bases, V lost 5 bases, and 10 bases had no gene match. This CDR3 region has 15 residues. Germline assignment: CDR1 SGHVS and CDR2 FNYEAQ. The CDR3: CASSPRYGGGNEQFF. The CDR3 DNA follows: TGTGCCAGCAGCCCGCGTTACGGGGGGGGAAATGAGCAGTTCTTC.

The chain uses TRBV27 and TRBJ1-4, with TRBD1 identical over 11 bases. V was clipped by 5 bases and J by 6 bases; unmatched bases: 8. The CDR3 length is 16 residues. Per the germline V gene, CDR1 is MNHEY and CDR2 is SMNVEV (reference sequence). DNA for the CDR3: TGTGCCAGCAGTCCCCTATGGGACAGGGGGTATGAAAAACTGTTTTTT. Protein sequence: CASSPLWDRGYEKLFF.

A few counts support this clonotype. This sequence joins TRBV12-3 or TRBV12-4 and TRBJ1-5, with unresolved D. The CDR3 extends over 14 amino acids. V was clipped by 5 bases and J by 2 bases, with 10 bases between them. The CDR3 protein is CASSQASGNQPQHF. CDR3 bases: TGTGCCAGCAGTCAGGCTTCGGGCAATCAGCCCCAGCATTTT.

This clonotype was seen ten or more times. The chain couples TRBV29-1 to TRBJ2-7; no firm D call. The germline V and J ends were trimmed by 6 bases and 3 bases, with 15 bases remaining between them. Germline loops: CDR1 SQVTM, CDR2 ANQGSEA. This CDR3 is built from 13 residues. CDR3 DNA: TGCAGCGTACGGAAGCCCCTAAACTACGAGCAGTACTTC. This gives the protein CSVRKPLNYEQYF.

This chain connects TRBV18 to TRBJ2-7; D perhaps matches TRBD1 (5 bases). The length of the CDR3 is 14 residues. Germline lookup yields CDR1 KGHSH and CDR2 LQKENI. The V and J ends lost 2 bases and 6 bases respectively, with 14 bases between them. CDR3 in DNA: TGTGCCAGCTCACCAAGTCCAGGGAACGGCGAGCAGTACTTC. Its protein is CASSPSPGNGEQYF.

This clonotype has only a few counts. This chain connects TRBV19 to TRBJ1-5; D unclear. The CDR3 covers 16 residues. Germline CDR1 is LNHDA and CDR2 is SQIVND (reference sequence). Trimming took off 5 bases at V and 0 bases at J, with 14 bases between the two ends. The CDR3 here is CASSAPSGYSNQPQHF. DNA of the CDR3: TGTGCCAGTAGTGCCCCAAGCGGCTATAGCAATCAGCCCCAGCATTTT.

The chain joins TRBV27 to TRBJ1-3; possibly TRBD1 for D (5 bases). The CDR3 covers 14 residues. Germline CDR1 and CDR2: MNHEY and SMNVEV (reference sequence). V shed 4 bases and J shed 3 bases, with 10 bases lying between them. The CDR3 DNA reads TGTGCCAGCAGTTACGGGGCGGATGGAAACACCATATATTTT. It is translated as CASSYGADGNTIYF.

V and J are TRBV7-8 and TRBJ1-5, with a tentative D call TRBD1 (5 bases). The germline V and J ends were trimmed by 7 bases and 2 bases, with 18 bases remaining between them. The germline gives CDR1 SGHVS, CDR2 FQNEAQ. This CDR3 spans 16 amino acids. The CDR3 is CASTGDLFGGNQPQHF. CDR3 bases: TGTGCCAGCACGGGGGACTTATTTGGGGGCAATCAGCCCCAGCATTTT.

This clonotype was counted only a few times. The V and J genes are TRBV5-1 and TRBJ2-3; a weak D match, TRBD2 (6 bases). The germline gives CDR1 SGHRS, CDR2 YFSETQ. Trimming removed 0 bases from V and 5 bases from J, with 13 bases in between. CDR3 length equals 15 residues. Written as DNA, the CDR3 is TGCGCCAGCAGCTTGGAGGGGAGGAAGGTAGATACGCAGTATTTT. Translated: CASSLEGRKVDTQYF.

This clonotype was counted a few times. V and J are TRBV5-1 and TRBJ2-7, with a possible D match to TRBD1 (6 bases). Germline lookup yields CDR1 SGHRS and CDR2 YFSETQ. V lost 4 bases to trimming and J lost 10 bases, with 18 bases between them. This CDR3 has 13 residues. The CDR3 DNA is TGCGCCAGCAGCGGAGGTTTACAGGGTCTTCAGTACTTC. This codes for CASSGGLQGLQYF.

The CDR3 here is CASSLTSGVPKEQYF. The CDR3 bases are TGCGCCAGCAGCCTTACTAGCGGGGTCCCTAAGGAGCAGTACTTC. The chain couples TRBV5-1 to TRBJ2-7, with TRBD2 identical over 10 bases. CDR1 and CDR2 (germline): SGHRS, YFSETQ. The CDR3 extends over 15 amino acids. V shed 4 bases and J 7 bases; nucleotides not matched to a gene: 11.

The gene calls are TRBV18 and TRBJ1-1; D gene ambiguous. From germline, CDR1 is KGHSH and CDR2 LQKENI. V lost 2 bases, J lost 4 bases, and 17 bases lay in between. CDR3 size: 16 residues. The CDR3 sequence is CASSPELITGLTEAFF. Written as DNA, the CDR3 is TGTGCCAGCTCACCAGAGTTGATTACGGGCCTCACTGAAGCTTTCTTT.

The chain joins TRBV7-4 to TRBJ2-5; 16 nucleotides line up with TRBD2. V shed 5 bases, J shed 5 bases, and the junction held 8 bases outside the gene matches. CDR3 length: 17 residues. The germline CDR1 and CDR2 sequences are SGHVT and SQSDAQ. The CDR3 DNA reads TGTGCCAGCAGCCGCCATCCGGGACTAGCGGGAGGGGAGACCCAGTACTTC. Its protein product is CASSRHPGLAGGETQYF.

The CDR3 bases are TGTGCCAGCAGCGTAGAGGGGATGGCCAAAAACATTCAGTACTTC. It encodes CASSVEGMAKNIQYF. The chain couples TRBV9 to TRBJ2-4, with D maybe TRBD1 (5 bases). The CDR3 covers 15 residues. Germline values: CDR1 SGDLS, CDR2 YYNGEE. V lost 0 bases to trimming and J lost 1 base, with 8 bases between them.

This clonotype came up a few times. The chain links TRBV20-1 to TRBJ1-1, with unresolved D. Trimming left V 2 bases short and J 6 bases short, with 10 bases between. This CDR3 comprises 12 residues. The germline V gene has CDR1 DFQATT and CDR2 SNEGSKA (reference sequence). CDR3 sequence (DNA): TGCAGTGCTAGAAGAGAGGCACCTGAAGCTTTCTTT. This sequence encodes CSARREAPEAFF.